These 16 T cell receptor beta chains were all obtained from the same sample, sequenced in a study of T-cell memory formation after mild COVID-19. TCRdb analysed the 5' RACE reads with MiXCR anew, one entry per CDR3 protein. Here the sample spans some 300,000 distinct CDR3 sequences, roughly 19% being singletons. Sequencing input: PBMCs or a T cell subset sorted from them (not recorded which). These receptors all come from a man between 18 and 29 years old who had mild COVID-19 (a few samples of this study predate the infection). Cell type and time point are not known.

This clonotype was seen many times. The CDR3 loop is CASSLSAALPYEQYF. The CDR3 coding sequence is TGTGCCAGCAGCTTATCGGCTGCGCTGCCCTACGAGCAGTACTTC. This chain uses TRBV7-2 with TRBJ2-7, with D hard to call. CDR1 is SGHTA, CDR2 FQGNSA, per germline. The V end lost 2 bases, the J end lost 2 bases, and 13 bases lay between the germline ends. The CDR3 is made up of 15 amino acids.

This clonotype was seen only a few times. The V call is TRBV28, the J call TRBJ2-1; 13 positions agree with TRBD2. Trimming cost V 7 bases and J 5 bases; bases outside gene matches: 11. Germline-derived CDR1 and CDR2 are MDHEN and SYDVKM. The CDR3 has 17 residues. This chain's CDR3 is CASNPDRLAGGHNEQFF. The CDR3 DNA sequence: TGTGCCAGCAACCCCGACCGACTAGCGGGGGGACACAATGAGCAGTTCTTC.

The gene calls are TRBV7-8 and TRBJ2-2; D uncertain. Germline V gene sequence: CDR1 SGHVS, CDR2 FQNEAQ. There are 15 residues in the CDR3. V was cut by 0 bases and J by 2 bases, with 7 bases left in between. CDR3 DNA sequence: TGTGCCAGCAGCTTAGCTTGGAGTAACACCGGGGAGCTGTTTTTT. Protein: CASSLAWSNTGELFF.

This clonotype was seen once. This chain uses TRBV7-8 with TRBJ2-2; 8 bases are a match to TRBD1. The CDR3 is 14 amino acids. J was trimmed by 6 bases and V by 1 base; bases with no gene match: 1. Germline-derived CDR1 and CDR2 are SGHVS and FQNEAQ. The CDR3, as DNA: TGTGCCAGCAGCTTAGAGACAGGGGCCGGGGAGCTGTTTTTT. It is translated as CASSLETGAGELFF.

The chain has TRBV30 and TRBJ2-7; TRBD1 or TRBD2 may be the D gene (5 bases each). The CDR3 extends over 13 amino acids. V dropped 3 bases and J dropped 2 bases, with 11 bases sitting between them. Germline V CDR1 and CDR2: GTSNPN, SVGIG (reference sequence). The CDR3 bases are TGTGCCTGGAGGGCTAGGGGAGCCTACGAGCAGTACTTC. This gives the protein CAWRARGAYEQYF.

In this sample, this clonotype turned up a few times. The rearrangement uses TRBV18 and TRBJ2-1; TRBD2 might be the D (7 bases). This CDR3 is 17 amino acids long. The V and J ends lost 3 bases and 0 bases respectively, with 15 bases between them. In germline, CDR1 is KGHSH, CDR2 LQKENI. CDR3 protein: CASSPSAGASSYNEQFF. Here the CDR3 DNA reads TGTGCCAGCTCACCGTCGGCGGGGGCGAGCTCCTACAATGAGCAGTTCTTC.

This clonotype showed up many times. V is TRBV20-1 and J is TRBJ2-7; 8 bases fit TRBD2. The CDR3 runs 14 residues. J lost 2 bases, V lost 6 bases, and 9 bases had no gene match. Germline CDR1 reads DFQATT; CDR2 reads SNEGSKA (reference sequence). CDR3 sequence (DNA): TGCAGTGCATTGAGCGGGGGCCTGACCTACGAGCAGTACTTC. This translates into CSALSGGLTYEQYF.

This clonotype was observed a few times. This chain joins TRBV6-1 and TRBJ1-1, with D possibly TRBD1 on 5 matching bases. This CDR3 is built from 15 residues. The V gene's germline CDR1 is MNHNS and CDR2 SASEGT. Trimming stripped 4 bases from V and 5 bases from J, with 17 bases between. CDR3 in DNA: TGTGCCAGCAGTGGGGCAGGGTTAGGATGGACTGAAGCTTTCTTT. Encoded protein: CASSGAGLGWTEAFF.

The CDR3 region is CASSLWWGNEQFF. The CDR3 bases are TGTGCCAGCAGCTTATGGTGGGGGAATGAGCAGTTCTTC. This chain joins TRBV7-2 and TRBJ2-1; either TRBD1 or TRBD2 may supply D (5 bases each). The length of the CDR3 is 13 residues. The V end was cut by 2 bases, the J end by 7 bases, with 9 bases between. Per the germline V gene, CDR1 is SGHTA and CDR2 is FQGNSA.

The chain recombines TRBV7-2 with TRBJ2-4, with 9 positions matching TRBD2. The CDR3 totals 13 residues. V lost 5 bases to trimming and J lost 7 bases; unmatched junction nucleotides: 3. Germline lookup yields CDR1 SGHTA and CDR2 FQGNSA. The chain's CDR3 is CASSRSGGNIQYF. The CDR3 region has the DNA TGTGCCAGCAGCCGTAGCGGGGGTAACATTCAGTACTTC.

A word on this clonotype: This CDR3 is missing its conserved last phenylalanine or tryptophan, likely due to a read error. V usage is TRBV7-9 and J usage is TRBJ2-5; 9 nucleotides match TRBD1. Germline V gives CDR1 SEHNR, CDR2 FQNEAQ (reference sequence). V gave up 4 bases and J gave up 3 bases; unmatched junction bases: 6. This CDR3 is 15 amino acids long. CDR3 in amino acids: CASSSDRDREETQYL. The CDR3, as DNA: TGTGCCAGCAGCTCCGACCGGGACAGGGAAGAGACCCAGTACTTA.

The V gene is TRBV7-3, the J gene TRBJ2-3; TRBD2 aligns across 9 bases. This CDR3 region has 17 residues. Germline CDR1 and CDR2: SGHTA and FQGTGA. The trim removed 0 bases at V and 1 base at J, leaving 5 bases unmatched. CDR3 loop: CASSLTGGGRGTDTQYF. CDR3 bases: TGTGCCAGCAGCTTAACGGGGGGCGGGAGGGGCACAGATACGCAGTATTTT.

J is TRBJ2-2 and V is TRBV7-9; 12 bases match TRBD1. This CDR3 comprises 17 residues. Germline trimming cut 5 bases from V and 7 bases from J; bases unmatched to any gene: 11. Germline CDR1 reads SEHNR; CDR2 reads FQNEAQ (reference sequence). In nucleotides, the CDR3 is TGTGCCAGCAGCCCGTCTACGGGACAGGGGGCAGTCGGGGAGCTGTTTTTT. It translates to CASSPSTGQGAVGELFF. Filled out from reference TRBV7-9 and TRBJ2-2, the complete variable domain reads DTGVSQNPRHKITKRGQNVTFRCDPISEHNRLYWYRQTLGQGPEFLTYFQNEAQLEKSRLLSDRFSAERPKGSFSTLEIQRTEQGDSAMYLCASSPSTGQGAVGELFFGEGSRLTVL.

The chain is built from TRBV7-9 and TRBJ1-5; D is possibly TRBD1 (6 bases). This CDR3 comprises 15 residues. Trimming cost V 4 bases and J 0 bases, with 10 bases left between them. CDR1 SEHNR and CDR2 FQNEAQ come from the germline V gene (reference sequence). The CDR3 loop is CASSSDRDSNQPQHF. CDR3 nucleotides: TGTGCCAGCAGCTCGGACAGAGATAGCAATCAGCCCCAGCATTTT.

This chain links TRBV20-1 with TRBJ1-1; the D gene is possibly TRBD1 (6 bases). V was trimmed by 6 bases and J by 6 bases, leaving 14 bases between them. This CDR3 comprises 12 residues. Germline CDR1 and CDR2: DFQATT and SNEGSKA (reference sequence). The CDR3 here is CSAAGNRAEAFF. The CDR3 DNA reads TGCAGTGCCGCCGGTAACAGGGCTGAAGCTTTCTTT.

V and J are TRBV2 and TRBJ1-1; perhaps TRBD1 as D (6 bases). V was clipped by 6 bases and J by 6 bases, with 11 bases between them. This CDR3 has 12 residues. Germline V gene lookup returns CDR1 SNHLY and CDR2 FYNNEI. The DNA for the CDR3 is TGTGCCAGCAGGGGTCCAGGGGCTGAAGCTTTCTTT. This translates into CASRGPGAEAFF.